Detailed here is one T cell receptor beta chain. The V and J ends lost 2 bases and 5 bases, in that order; junction bases with no gene match: 3. The germline V gene encodes CDR1 SGHNT and CDR2 YYREEE (reference sequence). The length of the CDR3 is 14 residues. The data were taken from a study of blood T cell repertoires in COVID-19. At the level of the study: Acute and convalescent COVID-19 specimens originated in the United States, Italy and Spain. Sample material is recorded as cDNA or gDNA derived from T cells, B-cell-depleted T cells, or PBMCs.

Per the original data handling: Amplification from reference gene primers served as the basis for estimated nucleated cell counts. Profiled with immunoSEQ multiplex PCR; TCRdb holds only in-frame clones, not every one. D and trimming come from the DNA, and the V and J calls and clone size come from that table. The top ten hold 3.6% of the sample, which has about 220,000 clones, 82% seen once. The receptor was isolated from a woman of 80 years or more with acute or convalescent COVID-19. This sequence joins TRBV5-4 and TRBJ2-1; 8 nucleotides agree with TRBD2. The source material was peripheral blood. CDR3 DNA: TGTGCCAGCAGCTTAGCGGGGGTGCACAATGAGCAGTTCTTC. Translation gives CASSLAGVHNEQFF.